This T cell receptor (beta chain) derives from a study of CD8+ T cells in alopecia areata. Study overall: Patients received oral tofacitinib, 5 to 10 mg twice daily, for moderate-to-severe alopecia areata.

This clone has only one observation. RNA, once extracted, was reverse transcribed into cDNA for use as the sequencing template. Assay used: immunoSEQ multiplex PCR; TCRdb lists only in-frame clones, some missing. The repertoire includes some 150,000 clones, about 50% of them detected once, and just under 20% sits in the top ten. The V and J ends lost 6 bases and 0 bases respectively, with 15 bases between them. Germline lookup yields CDR1 MNHEY and CDR2 SMNVEV (reference sequence). This CDR3 has 17 amino acids. V and J are TRBV27 and TRBJ1-6, with unresolved D. The clonotype comes from a human donor with alopecia areata. Sample: CD8+ T cells sorted from blood, taken at week 0. The CDR3 DNA reads TGTGCCAGCAGCCCCGCCCAGACGGGCTCCTATAATTCACCCCTCCACTTT. Translation gives CASSPAQTGSYNSPLHF.